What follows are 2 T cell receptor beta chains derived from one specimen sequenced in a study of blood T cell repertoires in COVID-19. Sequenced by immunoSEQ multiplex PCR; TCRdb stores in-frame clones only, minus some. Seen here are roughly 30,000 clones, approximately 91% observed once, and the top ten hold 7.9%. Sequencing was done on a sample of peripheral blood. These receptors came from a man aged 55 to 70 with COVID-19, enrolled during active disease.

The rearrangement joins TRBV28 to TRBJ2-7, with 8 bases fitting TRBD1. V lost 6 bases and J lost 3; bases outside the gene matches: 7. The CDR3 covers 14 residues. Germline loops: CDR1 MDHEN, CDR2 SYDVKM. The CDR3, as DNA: TGTGCCAGCAGCGAGACAGGGGCGAGCTACGAGCAGTACTTC. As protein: CASSETGASYEQYF.

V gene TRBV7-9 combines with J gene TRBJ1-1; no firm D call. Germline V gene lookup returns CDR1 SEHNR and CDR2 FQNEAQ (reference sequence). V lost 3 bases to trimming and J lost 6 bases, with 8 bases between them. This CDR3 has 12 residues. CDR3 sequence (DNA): TGTGCCAGCAGCTTCCCGTCGGCTGAAGCTTTCTTT. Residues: CASSFPSAEAFF.